This T cell receptor beta chain is from a study of cytomegalovirus exposure and HLA in healthy donors. Study-wide points: CMV antigen specificity of three CMV-associated chains was confirmed in vitro.

Trimming took off 7 bases at V and 4 bases at J, with 6 bases between the two ends. There are 10 residues in the CDR3. Per the germline V gene, CDR1 is SQVTM and CDR2 is ANQGSEA. Only in-frame clones appear in the TCRdb table, and some are missing; sequencing was by immunoSEQ multiplex PCR. There are 250,000 or so clones in the sample; less than 90% occur only once, and 12% lies in the top ten. This clone was seen only once. The antigen is not known. V is TRBV29-1 and J is TRBJ2-3; D not resolved. The clonotype comes from a man between 18 and 35 years old in good health and CMV-seropositive. Sequenced input: PBMCs. In DNA, the CDR3 is TGCAGCGGGGGTGCAGATACGCAGTATTTT. Its protein is CSGGADTQYF.